This T cell receptor beta chain was captured in a study of cytomegalovirus exposure and HLA in healthy donors. Whole-study findings and limits: According to an earlier analysis, most TCR beta V segments yielded productive rearrangements about 87% or about 30% of the time. A link between a missense DCLRE1C variant and TCR beta V- and J-gene trimming emerged from a later analysis. Immune exposure information comprised only CMV serostatus. Relative to the approximately 700-donor mean, N-insertions were reportedly fewer in an Asian-associated ancestry cluster in a later analysis.

The primer mix had 60 Vbeta and 13 Jbeta primers. Libraries were prepared by immunoSEQ multiplex PCR; TCRdb keeps only in-frame clonotypes and omits some of them. The sample totals approximately 120,000 clones. Comments on this clone: As yet, its antigen is unknown.

Losses at the gene ends were 5 bases for V and 2 bases for J; bases not matched to a gene: 8. This CDR3 spans 15 amino acids. Germline V CDR1 and CDR2: MNHEY, SVGAGI. The sequence was collected from a man younger than 35 in good health and CMV-seronegative. The chain recombines TRBV6-5 with TRBJ2-7; 8 bases agree with TRBD2. Material for sequencing was PBMCs. As DNA, the CDR3 is TGTGCCAGCAGTCCCACTAGCGGAGCCCCCTACGAGCAGTACTTC. It encodes CASSPTSGAPYEQYF.